This entry lists 30 T cell receptor beta chains sequenced from one sample in a study of blood T cell repertoires in COVID-19. The table came from immunoSEQ multiplex PCR; TCRdb's copy has only in-frame clones and leaves some out. The sample consists of approximately 110,000 clones, 81% of them appearing once. The sample comprised peripheral blood. These TCRs come from a woman in her seventies with acute or convalescent COVID-19.

This clone was observed a single time. V is TRBV27 and J is TRBJ2-7; maybe TRBD1 (6 bases). The V gene lost 3 bases and the J gene lost 3 bases, with 12 bases spanning the gap. Germline V gene data show CDR1 as MNHEY and CDR2 as SMNVEV (reference sequence). The CDR3 spans 14 residues. In DNA, the CDR3 is TGTGCCAGCAGTTTTGGGGGCGCGGACTACGAGCAGTACTTC. Amino acids: CASSFGGADYEQYF.

This clone was seen a few times. The genes are TRBV12-5 and TRBJ1-1, with D tentatively TRBD1 (5 bases). Germline assignment: CDR1 LGHNT and CDR2 FRNRAP. Trimming took off 7 bases at V and 0 bases at J, with 12 bases between the two ends. CDR3 size: 14 residues. The CDR3 bases are TGTGCTAGTGTCGTCGGGACTATGAACACTGAAGCTTTCTTT. Its translation: CASVVGTMNTEAFF.

The chain links TRBV6-5 to TRBJ2-7; 7 bases map to TRBD1. The CDR3 extends over 14 amino acids. Germline-derived CDR1 and CDR2 are MNHEY and SVGAGI. Trimming at V came to 5 bases and at J to 6 bases, leaving 10 bases not matched to a gene. The CDR3 region has the DNA TGTGCCAGCAGTCACCGGGACAGAGGGCTCGAGCAGTACTTC. As protein: CASSHRDRGLEQYF.

V gene TRBV5-1 combines with J gene TRBJ2-3; a possible D gene is TRBD2 (5 bases). Germline lookup yields CDR1 SGHRS and CDR2 YFSETQ. V lost 0 bases, J lost 2 bases, and 7 bases lay in between. The CDR3 contains 14 residues. CDR3 nucleotides: TGCGCCAGCAGCTTGGCCGGGGTCACAGATACGCAGTATTTT. This gives the protein CASSLAGVTDTQYF.

This rearrangement joins TRBV7-9 to TRBJ2-1; D not certain. The CDR3 runs 12 residues. Germline-derived CDR1 and CDR2 are SEHNR and FQNEAQ (reference sequence). Trimming stripped 5 bases from V and 5 bases from J, with 7 bases between. The CDR3: CASSQENNEQFF. The CDR3 nucleotides read TGTGCCAGCAGCCAGGAAAACAATGAGCAGTTCTTC.

The genes are TRBV5-4 and TRBJ2-3; 8 positions match TRBD2. The CDR3 contains 16 residues. Trimming took 0 bases from V and 0 from J; bases not matched to a gene: 3. The germline CDR1 and CDR2 sequences are SGHNT and YYREEE (reference sequence). The CDR3 reads CASSLAGGISTDTQYF. The DNA for the CDR3 is TGTGCCAGCAGCTTGGCGGGGGGGATTAGCACAGATACGCAGTATTTT.

The rearrangement links TRBV4-3 to TRBJ1-4; D might be TRBD1 (5 bases). CDR3 size: 13 residues. V was cut by 0 bases and J by 11 bases, with 10 bases left in between. Per the germline V gene, CDR1 is LGHNA and CDR2 is YSLEER. CDR3 coding DNA: TGCGCCAGCAGCCAAGATCGTTGGGGCAAACTGTTTTTT. It codes for CASSQDRWGKLFF.

This clone was observed a handful of times. The chain carries TRBV11-2 and TRBJ1-4; D gene unclear. The V gene's germline CDR1 is SGHAT and CDR2 FQNNGV. V lost 5 bases to trimming and J lost 10 bases, with 23 bases between them. This CDR3 has 16 amino acids. The CDR3 loop reads CASSLYWQRDRGKLFF. The CDR3 DNA follows: TGTGCCAGCAGCCTATATTGGCAACGAGACCGGGGAAAACTGTTTTTT.

CDR3 amino acids: CASSVAGDTGELFF. In DNA form, the CDR3 reads TGTGCCAGCAGCGTAGCGGGGGACACCGGGGAGCTGTTTTTT. This chain joins TRBV9 and TRBJ2-2; TRBD2 might be the D (6 bases). Between the trimmed V and J ends, which lost 0 bases and 3 bases, there was a span of 6 bases. CDR1 SGDLS and CDR2 YYNGEE come from the germline V gene. The CDR3 length is 14 residues.

The V and J genes are TRBV7-2 and TRBJ2-3; D gene uncertain. V dropped 0 bases and J dropped 0 bases, with 4 bases sitting between them. The CDR3 is 14 residues long. Germline V CDR1 and CDR2: SGHTA, FQGNSA. The CDR3 here is CASSLAHSTDTQYF. In nucleotides, the CDR3 is TGTGCCAGCAGCTTAGCCCATAGCACAGATACGCAGTATTTT.

CDR3 sequence: CASSLAGTSGRLGQYF. CDR3 DNA sequence: TGTGCCAGCAGCTTAGCTGGGACTAGCGGGAGATTGGGGCAGTACTTC. The V gene is TRBV11-2, the J gene TRBJ2-7, with 14 bases matching TRBD2. V lost 1 base and J lost 9; bases outside the gene matches: 8. The CDR3 consists of 16 residues. Germline V lookup: CDR1 SGHAT, CDR2 FQNNGV.

This clone was recorded a few times. The chain combines TRBV5-1 with TRBJ1-5, with 8 positions matching TRBD1. This CDR3 has 16 amino acids. V trimming: 3 bases; J trimming: 2 bases; junction bases outside the gene matches: 7. CDR1 SGHRS and CDR2 YFSETQ come from the germline V gene. The CDR3 DNA is TGCGCCAGCAGCTCAGAACCGACAGGGGGCAATCAGCCCCAGCATTTT. It encodes CASSSEPTGGNQPQHF.

CDR3 region: CSVRGTNYGYTF. For the CDR3, the DNA is TGCAGCGTCCGGGGAACCAACTATGGCTACACCTTC. The chain is built from TRBV29-1 and TRBJ1-2; D not certain. Germline loops: CDR1 SQVTM, CDR2 ANQGSEA. This CDR3 comprises 12 residues. V gave up 6 bases and J gave up 2 bases, with 10 bases separating them. The full variable domain, completed using reference TRBV29-1 and TRBJ1-2, is SAVISQKPSRDICQRGTSLTIQCQVDSQVTMMFWYRQQPGQSLTLIATANQGSEATYESGFVIDKFPISRPNLTFSTLTVSNMSPEDSSIYLCSVRGTNYGYTFGSGTRLTVV.

This rearrangement joins TRBV6-6 to TRBJ1-2; 7 nucleotides agree with TRBD1. The V segment lost 5 bases and the J segment 3 bases; nucleotides outside the gene matches: 6. The CDR3 runs 14 residues. Germline lookup yields CDR1 MNHNY and CDR2 SVGAGI (reference sequence). The CDR3 DNA reads as TGTGCCAGCAGTAACCGGGACAGCTACTATGGCTACACCTTC. Its protein product is CASSNRDSYYGYTF.

This chain links TRBV30 with TRBJ1-1; D possibly corresponds to TRBD1 (6 bases). The CDR3 sequence is 13 residues long. The V end lost 5 bases, the J end lost 5 bases, and 15 bases lay between the germline ends. Germline V gene lookup returns CDR1 GTSNPN and CDR2 SVGIG (reference sequence). The CDR3 region is CAWDGQQGTEAFF. The CDR3 DNA sequence: TGTGCCTGGGACGGACAACAGGGAACTGAAGCTTTCTTT.

This chain connects TRBV13 to TRBJ2-5; D possibly corresponds to TRBD2 (5 bases). V was shortened by 4 bases and J by 4 bases, with 16 bases between the two germline ends. This CDR3 comprises 15 residues. Germline V gives CDR1 PRHDT, CDR2 FYEKMQ (reference sequence). The DNA for the CDR3 is TGTGCCAGCAGCTCCACCCGCGACTACACAGAGACCCAGTACTTC. Protein sequence: CASSSTRDYTETQYF.

The V gene is TRBV12-3 or TRBV12-4, the J gene TRBJ2-3; tentative D call: TRBD2 (6 bases). The CDR3 covers 12 residues. Trimming pared 3 bases from V and 10 bases from J, leaving 11 bases between. In DNA, the CDR3 is TGTGCCAGCAGTTTTAGCGGTACGGCGCAGTATTTT. This codes for CASSFSGTAQYF.

The rearrangement uses TRBV6-2 or TRBV6-3 and TRBJ2-7; a weak D match, TRBD2 (6 bases). The germline V gene has CDR1 MNHEY and CDR2 SVGEGT. The CDR3 sequence is 14 residues long. V lost 3 bases and J 3 bases, leaving 12 bases between the germline ends. CDR3 sequence (DNA): TGTGCCAGCAGTTATCGCGGGGAGAACTACGAGCAGTACTTC. It translates to CASSYRGENYEQYF.

The V call is TRBV12-5, the J call TRBJ2-2, with D perhaps matching TRBD1 (5 bases). There are 16 residues in the CDR3. The germline CDR1 and CDR2 sequences are LGHNT and FRNRAP. The V gene lost 2 bases and the J gene lost 1 base, with 11 bases spanning the gap. As DNA, the CDR3 is TGTGCTAGTGGTTTGACATTTCAGGGGAACACCGGGGAGCTGTTTTTT. Translating gives CASGLTFQGNTGELFF.

The genes are TRBV5-8 and TRBJ1-2; 7 bases fit TRBD1. CDR1 is SGHTS and CDR2 is YDEGEE in the germline V gene. CDR3 length: 15 amino acids. The junction had 7 bases not matched to a gene; V was cut back by 1 base and J by 4 bases. The CDR3 sequence: CASSLLQGSTYGYTF. The CDR3 DNA is TGTGCCAGCAGCTTGTTACAGGGGTCGACCTATGGCTACACCTTC.

Notes on this clone: Relative to the germline gene, one junction end is altered; a read error may explain this. The chain combines TRBV7-2 with TRBJ1-6; possibly TRBD1 for D (6 bases). CDR1 and CDR2 (germline): SGHTA, FQGNSA. The CDR3 is made up of 12 amino acids. The CDR3 is CASSLGPTGPRF. The CDR3 bases are TGTGCCAGCAGCTTAGGACCGACAGGCCCACGCTTT. Together with reference TRBV7-2 and TRBJ1-6, the CDR3 gives the full variable domain: GAGVSQSPSNKVTEKGKDVELRCDPISGHTALYWYRQSLGQGLEFLIYFQGNSAPDKSGLPSDRFSAERTGGSVSTLTIQRTQQEDSAVYLCASSLGPTGPRFGNGTRLTVT.

The chain employs TRBV30 and TRBJ2-3, with D possibly TRBD1 on 5 matching bases. CDR3 length equals 14 residues. Germline V gene lookup returns CDR1 GTSNPN and CDR2 SVGIG (reference sequence). V lost 0 bases to trimming and J lost 1 base, with 8 bases between them. The CDR3 coding sequence is TGTGCCTGGAGTGTTGGGGCAGGCACAGATACGCAGTATTTT. Translated: CAWSVGAGTDTQYF. The full variable domain, its missing parts supplied by reference TRBV30 and TRBJ2-3, is SQTIHQWPATLVQPVGSPLSLECTVEGTSNPNLYWYRQAAGRGLQLLFYSVGIGQISSEVPQNLSASRPQDRQFILSSKKLLLSDSGFYLCAWSVGAGTDTQYFGPGTRLTVL.

The CDR3 DNA reads as TGTGCCGGGGGCCTATCTGGAAACACCATATATTTT. Translating it yields CAGGLSGNTIYF. V and J are TRBV28 and TRBJ1-3, with D possibly matching TRBD1 (6 bases). Germline-derived CDR1 and CDR2 are MDHEN and SYDVKM. CDR3 length: 12 amino acids. V lost 11 bases and J lost 1, with 9 bases in between.

Concerning this clone itself: This specimen includes other DNA sequences encoding the same CDR3. The chain is built from TRBV27 and TRBJ1-1, with D perhaps TRBD1 (6 bases). The CDR3 is made up of 14 amino acids. Germline V gene lookup returns CDR1 MNHEY and CDR2 SMNVEV (reference sequence). V was trimmed by 0 bases and J by 1 base, leaving 6 bases between them. CDR3 in amino acids: CASSLSRGNTEAFF. CDR3 DNA sequence: TGTGCCAGCAGTTTATCCAGGGGGAACACTGAAGCTTTCTTT.

The V gene is TRBV2, the J gene TRBJ2-1, with a weak D call TRBD2 (6 bases). With 1 base removed from V and 9 bases from J, the gap between germline ends came to 10 bases. CDR1 is SNHLY and CDR2 is FYNNEI in the germline V gene. This CDR3 has 13 residues. DNA for the CDR3: TGTGCCAGCAGTGAAGTTCAGGGAGGTGAGCAGTTCTTC. Protein product: CASSEVQGGEQFF.

The chain couples TRBV6-5 to TRBJ1-2; D unclear. The germline V gene has CDR1 MNHEY and CDR2 SVGAGI. V was cut by 5 bases and J by 3 bases, with 13 bases left in between. CDR3 length: 14 residues. The chain's CDR3 is CASSSLEKHYGYTF. As DNA, the CDR3 is TGTGCCAGCAGTAGCCTAGAAAAGCACTATGGCTACACCTTC.

The J gene is TRBJ2-7, the V gene TRBV11-3, with D hard to call. The ends were cut back, 1 base at V and 6 bases at J, with 10 bases in the middle. The CDR3 has 13 residues. Germline V lookup: CDR1 SGHNT, CDR2 YENEEA. The DNA of the CDR3 is TGTGCCAGCAGCTTAGGTTACGCCGGCGAGCAGTACTTC. Translating it yields CASSLGYAGEQYF.

As for this clone: Relative to the germline gene, one junction end is altered; a read error may explain this. This chain uses TRBV5-1 with TRBJ2-1; 15 bases match TRBD2. CDR3 size: 17 residues. CDR1 and CDR2 from the germline V gene are SGHRS and YFSETQ. This chain's CDR3 is CASSLGLAGGGYNEQFF. The DNA for the CDR3 is TGCGCCAGCAGTTTGGGACTAGCGGGAGGCGGGTACAATGAGCAGTTCTTC.

This rearrangement joins TRBV9 to TRBJ2-2; D not resolved. The CDR3 has 13 amino acids. V lost 4 bases to trimming and J lost 5 bases, with 9 bases between them. Germline V gene lookup returns CDR1 SGDLS and CDR2 YYNGEE. Here the CDR3 reads CASSTLETGELFF. CDR3 bases: TGTGCCAGCAGCACCTTAGAAACCGGGGAGCTGTTTTTT.

CDR3 in amino acids: CASSSDRGVWEAFF. The CDR3 DNA reads as TGCGCCAGCAGCTCGGACAGGGGAGTATGGGAAGCTTTCTTT. The chain recombines TRBV5-1 with TRBJ1-1, with 9 bases that match TRBD1. This CDR3 has 14 amino acids. The junction had 8 bases not matched to a gene; V was cut back by 3 bases and J by 8 bases. Germline V gene data show CDR1 as SGHRS and CDR2 as YFSETQ.